This is a list of T cell receptor beta chains from one sample in a study of technical replicates of blood from a handful of donors. Data came from immunoSEQ multiplex PCR; TCRdb stores just in-frame clones and leaves some out. The data show approximately 97,000 clones, with around 96% seen just once and less than 0.45% held by the top ten. The sequenced sample consisted of T cells isolated from PBMCs. The receptors stem from a human donor in good health. The CDR3 runs from the conserved cysteine through the conserved F or W. D genes are given only for firm matches. Clone size is shown for a subset of rows, as once, few, many or a class of expanded clone.

clone size	V gene	J gene	D gene	CDR3 protein	CDR3 DNA
.	TRBV19	TRBJ2-7	TRBD2	CASSMVAGVREQYF	TGTGCCAGTAGTATGGTAGCGGGAGTTAGGGAGCAGTACTTC
once	TRBV9	TRBJ2-3	TRBD1	CASSVTGVGDTQYF	TGTGCCAGCAGCGTTACAGGGGTGGGAGATACGCAGTATTTT
.	TRBV10-2	TRBJ2-5	TRBD2	CASSAVNGGETQYF	TGCGCCAGCAGTGCTGTGAACGGGGGGGAGACCCAGTACTTC
.	TRBV7-3	TRBJ2-1	TRBD2	CASSHWAGVAYNEQFF	TGTGCCAGCAGCCACTGGGCGGGAGTAGCCTACAATGAGCAGTTCTTC
.	TRBV5-5	TRBJ2-7	TRBD1	CASSLALGTGSYEQYF	TGTGCCAGCAGCTTGGCCTTAGGGACAGGATCCTACGAGCAGTACTTC
.	TRBV19	TRBJ1-3	.	CASSMISRTAGNTIYF	TGTGCCAGTAGTATGATTTCCAGGACAGCTGGAAACACCATATATTTT
few	TRBV9	TRBJ1-1	.	CASSVARVNTEAFF	TGTGCCAGCAGCGTAGCTCGGGTCAACACTGAAGCTTTCTTT
.	TRBV28	TRBJ2-1	TRBD2	CASSPGTSATNEQFF	TGTGCCAGCAGTCCGGGGACTAGCGCGACCAATGAGCAGTTCTTC
.	TRBV28	TRBJ1-2	.	CASSLGSQGHLTLYGYTF	TGTGCCAGCAGTTTAGGTAGCCAGGGGCACCTCACTTTATATGGCTACACCTTC
.	TRBV13	TRBJ2-5	.	CASSSILMETQYF	TGTGCCAGCAGCTCAATACTCATGGAGACCCAGTACTTC
.	TRBV9	TRBJ1-1	.	CASSVDGSRVDTEAFF	TGTGCCAGCAGCGTAGACGGGTCGAGGGTTGACACTGAAGCTTTCTTT
.	TRBV7-9	TRBJ2-2	TRBD2	CASSFGREGLKTGELFF	TGTGCCAGCAGCTTTGGACGGGAGGGCCTCAAGACCGGGGAGCTGTTTTTT
.	TRBV5-4	TRBJ2-2	TRBD2	CASSLSGRNTGELFF	TGTGCCAGCAGCTTGAGCGGGAGGAACACCGGGGAGCTGTTTTTT
once	TRBV25-1	TRBJ2-2	.	CASSGDRGTGELFF	TGTGCCAGCAGTGGAGATAGAGGGACCGGGGAGCTGTTTTTT
.	TRBV2	TRBJ1-2	TRBD1	CASSLGQGVGGYTF	TGTGCCAGCAGTTTGGGACAGGGCGTTGGTGGCTACACCTTC
.	TRBV10-1	TRBJ2-3	TRBD2	CASTLLGLAGYSTDTQYF	TGCGCCAGCACCCTCCTAGGACTAGCGGGCTATTCCACAGATACGCAGTATTTT
.	TRBV11-2	TRBJ2-6	.	CASSLLTAGANVLTF	TGTGCCAGCAGCTTATTAACAGCTGGGGCCAACGTCCTGACTTTC
.	TRBV11-3	TRBJ2-1	TRBD1	CASSFGTVYNEQFF	TGTGCCAGCAGCTTTGGGACAGTATACAATGAGCAGTTCTTC
.	TRBV5-6	TRBJ1-1	.	CASSLAQLRNTEAFF	TGTGCCAGCAGCTTGGCCCAACTCCGGAACACTGAAGCTTTCTTT
.	TRBV27	TRBJ2-7	TRBD2	CASSFSGRAYEQYF	TGTGCCAGCAGTTTTAGCGGGAGGGCCTACGAGCAGTACTTC
.	TRBV6-5	TRBJ1-5	.	CASSYSTGYQPQHF	TGTGCCAGCAGTTACTCAACAGGGTACCAGCCCCAGCATTTT
.	TRBV11-3	TRBJ1-2	TRBD1	CASSREQGAIYGYTF	TGTGCCAGCAGTCGGGAACAGGGGGCGATCTATGGCTACACCTTC
.	TRBV30	TRBJ2-1	.	CAWSVRGNEQFF	TGTGCCTGGAGTGTACGGGGGAATGAGCAGTTCTTC
.	TRBV7-6	TRBJ1-1	TRBD1	CASSLPRTGGNTEAFF	TGTGCCAGCAGCTTACCTAGGACAGGGGGGAACACTGAAGCTTTCTTT
.	TRBV18	TRBJ2-7	TRBD1	CASSAGQGYEQYF	TGTGCCAGCTCAGCGGGACAGGGGTACGAGCAGTACTTC
once	TRBV4-2	TRBJ2-7	.	CASSQDVNAREQYF	TGTGCCAGCAGCCAAGATGTCAACGCGCGGGAGCAGTACTTC
once	TRBV19	TRBJ2-1	.	CASRFLGGGGEQFF	TGTGCCAGCCGATTTTTGGGAGGGGGAGGTGAGCAGTTCTTC
.	TRBV6-5	TRBJ1-3	.	CASSLKSSGNTIYF	TGTGCCAGCAGTTTGAAGAGCTCTGGAAACACCATATATTTT
.	TRBV7-2	TRBJ1-1	TRBD1	CASSLQGANTEAFF	TGTGCCAGCAGCCTACAGGGGGCGAACACTGAAGCTTTCTTT
.	TRBV5-1	TRBJ2-3	TRBD1	CASSLGGTASTDTQYF	TGCGCCAGCAGCTTGGGAGGGACAGCTAGCACAGATACGCAGTATTTT
.	TRBV18	TRBJ2-3	.	CASSPGEMDTQYF	TGTGCCAGCTCACCAGGGGAGATGGATACGCAGTATTTT
.	TRBV19	TRBJ2-4	.	CASSIGKGLRDIQYF	TGTGCCAGTAGTATTGGTAAGGGATTGAGGGACATTCAGTACTTC
.	TRBV6-1	TRBJ1-4	.	CASSEGWTVGNEKLFF	TGTGCCAGCAGTGAAGGGTGGACAGTGGGGAATGAAAAACTGTTTTTT
once	TRBV5-4	TRBJ2-3	TRBD2	CASSQPSAGGLDTQYF	TGTGCCAGCAGCCAGCCCTCAGCGGGAGGCTTGGATACGCAGTATTTT
.	TRBV4-3	TRBJ2-3	.	CASSQDHSHNTDTQYF	TGCGCCAGCAGCCAAGATCATTCGCACAACACAGATACGCAGTATTTT